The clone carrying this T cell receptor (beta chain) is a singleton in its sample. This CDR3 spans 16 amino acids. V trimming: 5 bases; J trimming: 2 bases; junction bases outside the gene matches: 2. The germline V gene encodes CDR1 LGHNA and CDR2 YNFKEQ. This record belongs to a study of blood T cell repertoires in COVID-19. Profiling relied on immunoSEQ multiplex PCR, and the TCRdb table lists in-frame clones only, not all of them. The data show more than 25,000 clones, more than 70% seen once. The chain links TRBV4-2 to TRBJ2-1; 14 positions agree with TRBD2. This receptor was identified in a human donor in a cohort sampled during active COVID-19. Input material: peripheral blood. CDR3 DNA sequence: TGTGCCAGCAGCGGGACTAGCGGGGGTACCTACAATGAGCAGTTCTTC. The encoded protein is CASSGTSGGTYNEQFF.